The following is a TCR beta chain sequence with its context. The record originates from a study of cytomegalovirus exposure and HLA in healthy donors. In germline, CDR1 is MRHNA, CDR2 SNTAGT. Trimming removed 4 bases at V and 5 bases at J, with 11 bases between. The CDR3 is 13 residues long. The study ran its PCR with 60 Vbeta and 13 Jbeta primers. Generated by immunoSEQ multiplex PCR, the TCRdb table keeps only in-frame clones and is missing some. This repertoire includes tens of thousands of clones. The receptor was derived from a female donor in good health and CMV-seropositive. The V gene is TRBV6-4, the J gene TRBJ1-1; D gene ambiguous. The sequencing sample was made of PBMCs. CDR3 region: CASSGVAGTEAFF. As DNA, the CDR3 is TGTGCCAGCAGTGGTGTAGCGGGGACTGAAGCTTTCTTT.